This note documents a single T cell receptor beta chain sequence. What it binds is unknown. This sample is drawn from a study of cytomegalovirus exposure and HLA in healthy donors. The study's findings and limits: Sequencing depth across donors, presence/absence analyses assumed, was roughly uniform. According to a later analysis, most TCR beta chains associated with CMV appeared HLA-restricted. According to the study, 160 or so TCR beta chains were cytomegalovirus-associated. TCR beta chains associated with HLA were, in a later analysis, more clonally expanded than equally common others.

PCR amplification relied on 60 Vbeta primers (plus 13 Jbeta primers). Generated by immunoSEQ multiplex PCR, the TCRdb table keeps only in-frame clones and is missing some. This sample yields about 260,000 clones, of which approximately 85% are seen a single time; roughly 2% belongs to the top ten. The sequenced sample was PBMCs. This TCR was sampled from a woman aged 40 to 50 in good health and CMV-seropositive.

The DNA of the CDR3 is TGCAGCGGCGGGGAGAGCAATCAGCCCCAGCATTTT. The encoded protein is CSGGESNQPQHF. J is TRBJ1-5 and V is TRBV29-1; no firm D call. The CDR3 extends over 12 amino acids. Trimming removed 7 bases from V and 1 base from J, with 8 bases in between. Per germline, CDR1 SQVTM and CDR2 ANQGSEA.